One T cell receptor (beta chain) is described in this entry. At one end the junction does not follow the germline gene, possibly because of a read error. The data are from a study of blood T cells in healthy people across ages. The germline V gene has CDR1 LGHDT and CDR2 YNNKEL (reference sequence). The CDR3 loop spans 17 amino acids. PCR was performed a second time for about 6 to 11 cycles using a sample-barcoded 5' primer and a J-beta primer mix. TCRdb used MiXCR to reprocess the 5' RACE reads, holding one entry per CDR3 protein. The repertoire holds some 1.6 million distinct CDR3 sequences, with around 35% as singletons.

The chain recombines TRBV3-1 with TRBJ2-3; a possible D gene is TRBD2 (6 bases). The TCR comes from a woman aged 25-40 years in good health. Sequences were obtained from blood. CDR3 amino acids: CASSQVDGGPPTDTQYF. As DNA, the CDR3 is TGTGCCAGCAGTCAAGTCGACGGAGGGCCACCCACAGATACGCAGTATTTT.